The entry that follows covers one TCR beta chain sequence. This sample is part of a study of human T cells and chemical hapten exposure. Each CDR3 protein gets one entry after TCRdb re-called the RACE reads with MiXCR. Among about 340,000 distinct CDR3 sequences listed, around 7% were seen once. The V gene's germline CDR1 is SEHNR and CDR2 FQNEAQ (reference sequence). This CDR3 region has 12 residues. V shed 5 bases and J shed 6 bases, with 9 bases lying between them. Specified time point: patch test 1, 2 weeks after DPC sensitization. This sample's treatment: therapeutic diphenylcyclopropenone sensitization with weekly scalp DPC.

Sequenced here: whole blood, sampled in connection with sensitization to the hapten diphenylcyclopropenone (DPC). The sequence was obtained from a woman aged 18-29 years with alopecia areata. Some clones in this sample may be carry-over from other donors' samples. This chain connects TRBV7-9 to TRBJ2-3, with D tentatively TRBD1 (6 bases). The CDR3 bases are TGTGCCAGCAGCGGGCAGGGGGATACGCAGTATTTT. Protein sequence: CASSGQGDTQYF.